The rows below give T cell receptor beta chains drawn from one sample of a study of cytomegalovirus exposure and HLA in healthy donors. Produced via immunoSEQ multiplex PCR; TCRdb's table is partial and in-frame only. The top ten hold roughly 12% of the sample, which has 65,000 to 90,000 clones, 65% to 85% seen once. The material sequenced was PBMCs. The receptors derive from a man aged 70-80 years in good health and CMV-seronegative. The CDR3 runs from the conserved cysteine through the conserved F or W. A D gene is named only where the DNA matches it firmly. Some rows mark clone size as missing; the rest say once, few, many or name a class of expanded clone.

j_call clone_size d_call v_call cdr3_nt cdr3_aa
TRBJ2-5 few TRBD2 TRBV11-2 TGTGCCAGCAGCTTAGGTCTAGCGGCTAGGGAGACCCAGTACTTC CASSLGLAARETQYF
TRBJ2-3 NA TRBD2 TRBV5-1 TGCGCCAGCAGCTTGGGACTAGCGGGAGCGTCAGATACGCAGTATTTT CASSLGLAGASDTQYF
TRBJ1-1 NA TRBD1 TRBV5-1 TGCGCCAGCCTCTCCGGGACAGGGTCTACTGAAGCTTTCTTT CASLSGTGSTEAFF
TRBJ1-5 NA TRBD1 TRBV18 TGTGCCAGCTCACTCGCCGGGACAGGGAATCAGCCCCAGCATTTT CASSLAGTGNQPQHF
TRBJ1-1 once NA TRBV6-5 TGTGCCAGCAGTTACTCGAGACCCGGGGGCACTGAAGCTTTCTTT CASSYSRPGGTEAFF
TRBJ2-1 NA TRBD1 TRBV7-9 TGTGCCAGCAGAGAATTAGGACAGGGCTCCTACAATGAGCAGTTCTTC CASRELGQGSYNEQFF
TRBJ2-3 NA TRBD2 TRBV5-1 TGCGCCAGCAGCCGCGCTAGCGGGTCCGCAGATACGCAGTATTTT CASSRASGSADTQYF
TRBJ2-7 NA NA TRBV6-6 TGTGCCAGCAAGCCCCCGACAGCCTACGAGCAGTACTTC CASKPPTAYEQYF
TRBJ2-7 few TRBD2 TRBV6-5 TGTGCCAGCAGTCTAGCGGGAGAGAACTACGAGCAGTACTTC CASSLAGENYEQYF
TRBJ2-2 few TRBD1 TRBV11-3 TGTGCCAGCAGCATCTTGACAGGGGTCGGGGAGCTGTTTTTT CASSILTGVGELFF
TRBJ1-2 few NA TRBV5-1 TGCGCCAGCAGCGCACAGCCTAACTATGGCTACACCTTC CASSAQPNYGYTF
TRBJ1-1 once NA TRBV2 TGTGCCACGAAGGCGGTCGCGGAAGCTTTCTTT CATKAVAEAFF
TRBJ2-5 NA NA TRBV9 TGTGCCAGCAGCGTAGGTAGGACAGACCTGAACCAAGAGACCCAGTACTTC CASSVGRTDLNQETQYF
TRBJ1-1 few TRBD1 TRBV10-1 TGCGCCACACGTCCCGGGACAGGGCTGAACACTGAAGCTTTCTTT CATRPGTGLNTEAFF
TRBJ2-1 NA NA TRBV7-2 TGTGCCAGCAGCTTAGATGTTAGGGGGACCAGCAAGCAGTTCTTC CASSLDVRGTSKQFF
TRBJ2-1 once NA TRBV19 TGTGCCAGTAGTATAGTAGCTAGCGCGTATTACAATGAGCAGTTCTTC CASSIVASAYYNEQFF
TRBJ1-4 NA NA TRBV5-1 TGCGCCAGCAGCTTGCCCCAGGGGATCACTAATGAAAAACTGTTTTTT CASSLPQGITNEKLFF
TRBJ2-7 NA NA TRBV28 TGTGCCAGCAGGACTAGCTACGAGCAGTACTTC CASRTSYEQYF
TRBJ2-1 NA TRBD2 TRBV6-1 TGTGCCACTTACAAGGCGACTAGCGGGGAGAATGAGCAGTTCTTC CATYKATSGENEQFF
TRBJ2-3 NA TRBD1 TRBV27 TGTGCCAGCAGTTTATCGGTCGGGACAGGGCTAGCAACGCAGTATTTT CASSLSVGTGLATQYF
TRBJ2-7 NA TRBD1 TRBV5-4 TGTGCCAGCAGCTTGGGTATGGACAGGAGAATTTACGAGCAGTACTTC CASSLGMDRRIYEQYF